This TCR beta chain was obtained from a study of blood T cells in healthy people across ages. Drawn from each donor were ten milliliters of peripheral blood. Next came a second PCR, run for about 6 to 12 cycles, which used a sample-barcoded 5' primer along with a J-beta primer mix. Every cDNA molecule carried a tag from a template-switch adaptor bearing 12 random nucleotides. Using its own MiXCR run on the 5' RACE reads, TCRdb lists one record per CDR3 protein. The sample carries around 1,500,000 distinct CDR3 sequences, about 40% recorded once. The sample taken for sequencing was blood. The receptor's source is a woman aged 18-29 years in good health.

CDR3 in amino acids: CSAGSQGNEQFF. The CDR3 nucleotides are TGCAGTGCTGGGTCTCAGGGCAATGAGCAGTTCTTC. This chain connects TRBV20-1 to TRBJ2-1, with D maybe TRBD1 (5 bases). V shed 5 bases and J shed 6 bases, with 11 bases lying between them. This CDR3 has 12 residues. Germline V CDR1 and CDR2: DFQATT, SNEGSKA (reference sequence).